What follows describes a single TCR beta chain. The sample holds other DNA sequences that translate to the same CDR3. The CDR3 runs to 15 residues. Germline assignment: CDR1 LNHDA and CDR2 SQIVND (reference sequence). The V gene end was trimmed by 1 base and the J gene end by 2 bases; junction bases not matched to a gene: 2. The sample belongs to a study of radiation and T cells in renal cell carcinoma. The time point was: baseline pretreatment blood. This sample's treatment: 15 Gy SBRT to primary tumor, nephrectomy 4 weeks later. Here immunoSEQ multiplex PCR was the method, and the copy in TCRdb shows in-frame clones only, minus some. This repertoire shows 90,000 to 100,000 clones, around nine tenths found once; its top ten account for under 9.5%.

V gene TRBV19 combines with J gene TRBJ1-5; TRBD1 aligns across 7 bases. This receptor was identified in a man in his forties or fifties with renal cell carcinoma. The sample was blood, taken from a patient whose treatment included radiotherapy and nephrectomy. The chain's CDR3 is CASSIGQGGNQPQHF. The CDR3 DNA is TGTGCCAGTAGTATAGGACAGGGAGGCAATCAGCCCCAGCATTTT.